This is a list of T cell receptor beta chains from one sample in a study of T-cell reconstitution after alpha-beta-depleted transplantation in children. TCRdb used MiXCR to reprocess the PCR reads, holding one entry per CDR3 protein. The data contain about 240,000 distinct CDR3 sequences, roughly 26% of them singletons. The specimen comprised PBMCs, sampled before TCRalphabeta/CD19-depleted stem cell transplant. These receptors originate from a girl aged 2 to 10 with Fanconi anemia, due to receive a stem cell transplant. The CDR3 runs from the conserved cysteine through the conserved F or W. D genes are given only for firm matches. Some rows mark clone size as missing; the rest say once, few, many or name a class of expanded clone.

>TRBJ2-3|NA|NA|TRBV12-3/TRBV12-4
CASSLAGLHGTDTQYF
TGTGCCAGCAGTTTAGCCGGCCTTCACGGCACAGATACGCAGTATTTT
>TRBJ1-5|NA|NA|TRBV12-3/TRBV12-4
CASTREGAQPQHF
TGTGCCAGCACCCGGGAAGGGGCACAGCCCCAGCATTTT
>TRBJ2-6|NA|NA|TRBV20-1
CSARSFSGANVLTF
TGCAGTGCTAGATCCTTCTCTGGGGCCAACGTCCTGACTTTC
>TRBJ2-3|NA|few|TRBV20-1
CSAREKASTDTQYF
TGCAGTGCTCGTGAGAAGGCTAGCACAGATACGCAGTATTTT
>TRBJ2-7|TRBD1|many|TRBV27
CASSNRGSHEQYF
TGTGCCAGCAGTAACAGGGGTTCCCACGAGCAGTACTTC
>TRBJ2-5|NA|NA|TRBV7-9
CASSLGTGKETQYF
TGTGCCAGCAGCTTAGGAACAGGGAAGGAGACCCAGTACTTC
>TRBJ1-2|NA|few|TRBV29-1
CSVLTYYGYTF
TGCAGCGTTCTCACGTACTATGGCTACACCTTC
>TRBJ1-2|NA|many|TRBV20-1
CSASPDSNYGYTF
TGCAGTGCTAGTCCCGACAGCAACTATGGCTACACCTTC
>TRBJ2-7|TRBD1|few|TRBV6-6
CASPGQVRYEQYF
TGTGCCAGCCCGGGACAGGTGCGCTACGAGCAGTACTTC
>TRBJ2-1|TRBD1|NA|TRBV4-2
CASSPVVTGQVGDEQFF
TGTGCCAGCAGCCCTGTGGTCACGGGACAGGTAGGGGATGAGCAGTTCTTC
>TRBJ1-1|NA|NA|TRBV20-1
CSARDVRGNTEAFF
TGCAGTGCTAGAGATGTACGGGGGAACACTGAAGCTTTCTTT
>TRBJ2-7|TRBD2|few|TRBV7-3
CASSLTQREPTYEQYF
TGTGCCAGCAGCTTAACACAGCGGGAGCCGACCTACGAGCAGTACTTC